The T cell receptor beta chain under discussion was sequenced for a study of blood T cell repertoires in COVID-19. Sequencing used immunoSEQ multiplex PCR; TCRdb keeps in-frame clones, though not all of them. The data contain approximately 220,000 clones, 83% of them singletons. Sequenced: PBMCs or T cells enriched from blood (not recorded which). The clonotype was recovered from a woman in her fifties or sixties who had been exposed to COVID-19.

The CDR3 DNA is TGTGCCAGCAGCTTGGGGACAGGGCAGTCGTCTGAAGCTTTCTTT. This encodes CASSLGTGQSSEAFF. The V call is TRBV7-3, the J call TRBJ1-1; 9 bases line up with TRBD1. With V trimmed by 3 bases and J by 6 bases, 8 bases remained unmatched. CDR1 SGHTA and CDR2 FQGTGA come from the germline V gene. This CDR3 spans 15 amino acids.